The clone carrying this T cell receptor beta chain was counted a few times. The target antigen is unknown. This sample is part of a study of T cell responses to AZD1222 COVID-19 vaccine. Study information: Second-dose recipients at about 4 or about 12 weeks were treated as one pooled group. The study's findings and limits: Following two doses of AZD1222, Spike-specific TCR breadth and depth rose. It was only after the peak T cell response that any repertoires were sampled. Clonal diversity was possibly underestimated, and white British individuals and females predominated among donors.

The CDR3 totals 17 residues. Assay: immunoSEQ multiplex PCR; the TCRdb copy retains only in-frame clones and omits some. The data hold 65,000 to 85,000 clones, with around 80% observed a single time. Sequences were derived from peripheral blood, sampled on day 0 of AZD1222 vaccination. The clonotype originates from an adult in good health. The chain links TRBV21-1 to TRBJ2-7; no DNA check was done on the table's D call, TRBD1. TRBV21-1 is a pseudogene. CDR3 coding DNA: TGTGCCAGCAGCAAAAAAGGCCGGGACAGGGGTTCCCACGAGCAGTACTTC. It encodes CASSKKGRDRGSHEQYF.